The 13 T cell receptor beta chains given below trace back to one sample, sequenced in a study of OX40 agonist ivuxolimab in advanced cancers. Repertoires were generated with immunoSEQ multiplex PCR, while TCRdb's copy carries only in-frame clones and drops some. Of about 8,000 clones in the sample, over 65% were seen once. The input for sequencing was CD4+ or CD8+ T cells sorted from blood, taken in a trial of the OX40 agonist ivuxolimab. The receptor set was obtained from an adult with an advanced solid tumor such as melanoma, head and neck, liver or kidney cancer.

V is TRBV7-2 and J is TRBJ1-1, with 7 bases aligning to TRBD1. Germline V gene sequence: CDR1 SGHTA, CDR2 FQGNSA. The CDR3 covers 13 residues. The V gene end was trimmed by 2 bases and the J gene end by 8 bases; junction bases not matched to a gene: 5. The CDR3 bases are TGTGCCAGCAGCTTACCGGGACAGAGGGAAGCTTTCTTT. It specifies CASSLPGQREAFF.

CDR3 DNA: TGTGCCAGCTCCCGGGGCTACAATGAGCAGTTCTTC. Translating gives CASSRGYNEQFF. V usage is TRBV9 and J usage is TRBJ2-1; possible D gene TRBD2, 5 bases. CDR1 is SGDLS and CDR2 is YYNGEE in the germline V gene. The ends were cut back, 7 bases at V and 3 bases at J, with 8 bases in the middle. The CDR3 totals 12 residues.

This clone is labeled medium-sized. The genes are TRBV7-2 and TRBJ2-3; 9 bases agree with TRBD2. The ends lost 4 bases at V and 4 bases at J; junction bases unmatched: 6. The CDR3 totals 15 residues. Germline assignment: CDR1 SGHTA and CDR2 FQGNSA. CDR3 loop: CASSSRLAVADTQYF. CDR3 coding DNA: TGTGCCAGCAGCTCTAGACTAGCGGTTGCAGATACGCAGTATTTT. Based on the CDR3 plus reference TRBV7-2 and TRBJ2-3, the full variable domain is GAGVSQSPSNKVTEKGKDVELRCDPISGHTALYWYRQSLGQGLEFLIYFQGNSAPDKSGLPSDRFSAERTGGSVSTLTIQRTQQEDSAVYLCASSSRLAVADTQYFGPGTRLTVL.

This chain connects TRBV13 to TRBJ2-1; D unclear. CDR3 size: 14 residues. Germline V gene lookup returns CDR1 PRHDT and CDR2 FYEKMQ (reference sequence). The ends were cut back, 0 bases at V and 6 bases at J, with 9 bases in the middle. The CDR3 DNA follows: TGTGCCAGCAGCTTAGGGGGGAAGGGCAATGAGCAGTTCTTC. Encoded protein: CASSLGGKGNEQFF.

This rearrangement joins TRBV10-3 to TRBJ1-5; D not certain. Between the trimmed V and J ends, which lost 0 bases and 5 bases, there was a span of 11 bases. The CDR3 loop spans 15 amino acids. Germline V gene data show CDR1 as ENHRY and CDR2 as SYGVKD. CDR3 region: CAISESSARDQPQHF. CDR3 nucleotide sequence: TGTGCCATCAGTGAGTCGAGTGCGAGGGATCAGCCCCAGCATTTT.

The chain has TRBV14 and TRBJ2-3; D remains ambiguous. Germline assignment: CDR1 SGHDN and CDR2 FVKESK. V was trimmed by 0 bases and J by 3 bases, leaving 10 bases between them. The CDR3 length is 15 residues. The CDR3: CASSQDHSWTDTQYF. The DNA for the CDR3 is TGTGCCAGCAGCCAAGATCATAGTTGGACAGATACGCAGTATTTT.

To note about this clone: This may be a read error: a much more frequent sequence differs by one nucleotide. This sequence joins TRBV4-1 and TRBJ2-1; no definite D call. Germline CDR1 is MGHRA and CDR2 is YSYEKL. The CDR3 runs 16 residues. Trimming removed 1 base from V and 0 bases from J, with 10 bases in between. CDR3 residues: CASSQGGGISYNEQFF. CDR3 nucleotides: TGCGCCAGCAGCCAAGGTGGCGGTATCTCCTACAATGAGCAGTTCTTC.

This clone was seen once. The chain links TRBV14 to TRBJ2-7, with D uncertain. V shed 0 bases and J shed 2 bases, with 5 bases lying between them. The CDR3 consists of 13 residues. Germline CDR1 is SGHDN and CDR2 is FVKESK. CDR3 bases: TGTGCCAGCAGCCAAGACTACCCCTACGAGCAGTACTTC. Its protein product is CASSQDYPYEQYF.

The J gene is TRBJ1-1, the V gene TRBV11-1; D gene uncertain. Germline lookup yields CDR1 SGHAT and CDR2 FQDESV (reference sequence). The CDR3 extends over 13 amino acids. Trimming stripped 4 bases from V and 1 base from J, with 7 bases between. As DNA, the CDR3 is TGTGCCAGCAGCTCAACCGGGAACACTGAAGCTTTCTTT. This encodes CASSSTGNTEAFF.

V and J are TRBV11-2 and TRBJ2-1; a weak D match, TRBD2 (6 bases). V was clipped by 5 bases and J by 6 bases, with 14 bases between them. Germline lookup yields CDR1 SGHAT and CDR2 FQNNGV. The CDR3 extends over 14 amino acids. The CDR3 sequence: CASSPGGRTNEQFF. The CDR3 bases are TGTGCCAGCAGCCCCGGGGGTCGTACCAATGAGCAGTTCTTC.

This chain joins TRBV27 and TRBJ2-2; D is ambiguous. The germline gives CDR1 MNHEY, CDR2 SMNVEV (reference sequence). The CDR3 has 13 amino acids. Trimming shortened V by 5 bases and J by 0 bases, and 4 bases separated the two germline ends. CDR3 loop: CASSPPNTGELFF. CDR3 nucleotide sequence: TGTGCCAGCAGTCCACCGAACACCGGGGAGCTGTTTTTT.

The V and J genes are TRBV18 and TRBJ2-7, with TRBD1 identical over 10 bases. The CDR3 spans 15 residues. CDR1 and CDR2 from the germline V gene are KGHSH and LQKENI. With V trimmed by 0 bases and J by 5 bases, 4 bases remained unmatched. CDR3 protein: CASSPPTGGLNEQYF. Written as DNA, the CDR3 is TGTGCCAGCTCACCACCGACAGGGGGCTTGAACGAGCAGTACTTC. Supplemented by reference TRBV18 and TRBJ2-7, the full variable domain reads NAGVMQNPRHLVRRRGQEARLRCSPMKGHSHVYWYRQLPEEGLKFMVYLQKENIIDESGMPKERFSAEFPKEGPSILRIQQVVRGDSAAYFCASSPPTGGLNEQYFGPGTRLTVT.

The chain has TRBV6-6 and TRBJ2-7; TRBD2 agrees at 7 bases. The CDR3 totals 14 residues. V shed 5 bases and J 1 base; nucleotides not matched to a gene: 5. CDR1 is MNHNY, CDR2 SVGAGI, per germline (reference sequence). The CDR3 is CASSNPGGSYEQYF. For the CDR3, the DNA is TGTGCCAGCAGTAACCCGGGGGGTTCCTACGAGCAGTACTTC.